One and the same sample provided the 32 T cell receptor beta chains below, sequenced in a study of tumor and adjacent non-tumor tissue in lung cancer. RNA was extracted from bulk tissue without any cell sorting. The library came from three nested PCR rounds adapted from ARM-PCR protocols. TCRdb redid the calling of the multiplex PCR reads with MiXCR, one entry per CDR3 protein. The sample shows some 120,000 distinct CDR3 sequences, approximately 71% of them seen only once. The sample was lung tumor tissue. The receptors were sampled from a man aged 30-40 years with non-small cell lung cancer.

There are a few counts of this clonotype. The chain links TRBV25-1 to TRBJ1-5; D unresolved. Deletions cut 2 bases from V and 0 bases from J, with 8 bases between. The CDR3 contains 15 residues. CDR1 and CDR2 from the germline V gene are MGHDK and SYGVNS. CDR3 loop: CASSEGTYSNQPQHF. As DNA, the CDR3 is TGTGCCAGCAGTGAAGGCACATATAGCAATCAGCCCCAGCATTTT.

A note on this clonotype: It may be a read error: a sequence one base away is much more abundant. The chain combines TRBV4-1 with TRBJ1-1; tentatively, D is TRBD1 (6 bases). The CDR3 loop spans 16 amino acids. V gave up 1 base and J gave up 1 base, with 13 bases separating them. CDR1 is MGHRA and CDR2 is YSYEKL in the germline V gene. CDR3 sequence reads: CASSQGLYRANTEAFF. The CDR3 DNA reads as TGCGCCAGCAGCCAAGGTCTTTACAGGGCGAACACTGAAGCTTTCTTT.

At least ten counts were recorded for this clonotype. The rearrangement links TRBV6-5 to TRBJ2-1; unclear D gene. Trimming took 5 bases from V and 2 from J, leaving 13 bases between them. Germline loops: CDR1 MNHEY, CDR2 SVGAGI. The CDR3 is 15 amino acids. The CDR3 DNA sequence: TGTGCCAGCAGTCCCAATGGCGCCGCCTACAATGAGCAGTTCTTC. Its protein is CASSPNGAAYNEQFF.

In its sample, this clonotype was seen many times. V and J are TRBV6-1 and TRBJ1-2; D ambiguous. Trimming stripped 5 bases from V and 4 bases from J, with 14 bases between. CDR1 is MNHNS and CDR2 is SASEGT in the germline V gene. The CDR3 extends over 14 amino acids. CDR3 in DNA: TGTGCCAGCAGTCCCCGGTGGAAAGGCTATGGCTACACCTTC. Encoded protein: CASSPRWKGYGYTF.

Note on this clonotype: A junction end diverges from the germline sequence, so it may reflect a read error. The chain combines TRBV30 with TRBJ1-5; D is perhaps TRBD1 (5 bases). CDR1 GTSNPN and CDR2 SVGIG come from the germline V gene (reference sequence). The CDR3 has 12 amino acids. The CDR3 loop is CASGGVNQLQHF. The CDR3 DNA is TGCGCATCGGGAGGGGTCAATCAACTCCAGCATTTT.

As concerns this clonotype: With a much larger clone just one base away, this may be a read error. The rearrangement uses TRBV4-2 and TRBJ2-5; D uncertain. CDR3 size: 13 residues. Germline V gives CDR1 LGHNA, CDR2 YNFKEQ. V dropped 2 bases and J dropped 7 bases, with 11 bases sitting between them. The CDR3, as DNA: TGTGCCAGCAGCCAAAATCTCGTTGGGACCCAGTACTTC. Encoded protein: CASSQNLVGTQYF.

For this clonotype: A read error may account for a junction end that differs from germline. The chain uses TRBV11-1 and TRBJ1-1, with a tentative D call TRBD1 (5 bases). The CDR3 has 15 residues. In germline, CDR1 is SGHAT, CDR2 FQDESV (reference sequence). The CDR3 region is CVSRSPDSMNTEAFF. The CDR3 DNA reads TGTGTCAGCAGGTCGCCCGACAGCATGAACACTGAAGCTTTCTTT.

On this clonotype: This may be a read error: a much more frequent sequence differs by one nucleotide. CDR3 in DNA: TGCAGTGCTTGGGACCATCAAGAGACCCAGTACTTC. The encoded protein is CSAWDHQETQYF. The chain is built from TRBV20-1 and TRBJ2-5; D is tentatively TRBD1 or TRBD2 (5 bases each). The CDR3 has 12 amino acids. Germline lookup yields CDR1 DFQATT and CDR2 SNEGSKA (reference sequence). With 5 bases removed from V and 2 bases from J, the gap between germline ends came to 9 bases.

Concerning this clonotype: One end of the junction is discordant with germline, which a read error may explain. As DNA, the CDR3 is TGCGTTAGTGCCATGAGGTACGAGCAGTACTTC. Translated, it gives CVSAMRYEQYF. The chain joins TRBV12-5 to TRBJ2-7; no firm D call. This CDR3 has 11 residues. Looked up from germline, CDR1 is LGHNT and CDR2 is FRNRAP.

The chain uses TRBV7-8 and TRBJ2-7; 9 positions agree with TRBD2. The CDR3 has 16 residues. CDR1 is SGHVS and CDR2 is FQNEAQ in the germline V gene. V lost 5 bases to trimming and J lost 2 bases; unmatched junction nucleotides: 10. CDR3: CASSTGLARGTYEQYF. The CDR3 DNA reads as TGTGCCAGCAGCACAGGACTAGCGAGGGGTACCTACGAGCAGTACTTC. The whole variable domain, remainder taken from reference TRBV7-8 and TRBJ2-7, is GAGVSQSPRYKVAKRGQDVALRCDPISGHVSLFWYQQALGQGPEFLTYFQNEAQLDKSGLPSDRFFAERPEGSVSTLKIQRTQQEDSAVYLCASSTGLARGTYEQYFGPGTRLTVT.

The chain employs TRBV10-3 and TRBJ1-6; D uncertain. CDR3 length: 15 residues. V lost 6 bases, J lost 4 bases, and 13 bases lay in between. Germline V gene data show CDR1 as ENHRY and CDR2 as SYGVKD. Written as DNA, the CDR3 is TGTGCCATCAGATGGGATAAGAATTATAATTCACCCCTCCACTTT. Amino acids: CAIRWDKNYNSPLHF.

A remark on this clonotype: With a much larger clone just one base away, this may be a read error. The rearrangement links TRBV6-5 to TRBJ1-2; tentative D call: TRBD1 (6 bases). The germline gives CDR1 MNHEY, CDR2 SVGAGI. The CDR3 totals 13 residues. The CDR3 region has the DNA TGTGCCAACAGTACACAGGGCACGGGGGGCTACACCTTC. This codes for CANSTQGTGGYTF.

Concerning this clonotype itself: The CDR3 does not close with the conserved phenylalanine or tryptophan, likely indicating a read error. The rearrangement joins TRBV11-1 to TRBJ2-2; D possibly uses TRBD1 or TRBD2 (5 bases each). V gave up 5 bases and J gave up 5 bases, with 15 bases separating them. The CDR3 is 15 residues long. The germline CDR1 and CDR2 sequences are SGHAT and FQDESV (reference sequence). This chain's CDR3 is CASSPSPWGTGELFL. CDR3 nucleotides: TGTGCCAGCAGCCCAAGCCCATGGGGGACCGGGGAGCTGTTTCTT.

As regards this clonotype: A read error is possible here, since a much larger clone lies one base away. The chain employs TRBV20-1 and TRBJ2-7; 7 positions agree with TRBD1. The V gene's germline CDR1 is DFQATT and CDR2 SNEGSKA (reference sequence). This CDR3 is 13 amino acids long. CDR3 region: CSAKGQNSYEKYF. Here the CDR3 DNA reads TGCAGTGCCAAGGGACAGAACTCCTACGAGAAGTACTTC.

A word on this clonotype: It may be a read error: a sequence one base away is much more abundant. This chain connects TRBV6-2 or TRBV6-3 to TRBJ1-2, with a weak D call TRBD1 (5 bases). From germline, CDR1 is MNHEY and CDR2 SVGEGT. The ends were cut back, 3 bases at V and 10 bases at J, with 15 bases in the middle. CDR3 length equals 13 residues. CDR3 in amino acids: CASSYLKGNDYTF. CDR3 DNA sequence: TGTGCCAGCAGTTATTTAAAGGGGAACGACTACACCTTC.

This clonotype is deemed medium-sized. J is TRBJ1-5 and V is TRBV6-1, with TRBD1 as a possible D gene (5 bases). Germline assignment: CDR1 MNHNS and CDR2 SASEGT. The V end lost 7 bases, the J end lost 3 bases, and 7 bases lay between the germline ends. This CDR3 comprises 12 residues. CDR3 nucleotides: TGTGCCAGCACGGGGGACAATCAGCCCCAGCATTTT. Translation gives CASTGDNQPQHF.

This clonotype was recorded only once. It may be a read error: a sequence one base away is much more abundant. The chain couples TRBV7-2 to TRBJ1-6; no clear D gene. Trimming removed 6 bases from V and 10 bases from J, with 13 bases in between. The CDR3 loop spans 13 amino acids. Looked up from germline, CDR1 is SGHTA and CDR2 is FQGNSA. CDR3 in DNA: TGTGCCAGCAGGAGTATAGTTGAATCACCCCTCCACTTT. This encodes CASRSIVESPLHF.

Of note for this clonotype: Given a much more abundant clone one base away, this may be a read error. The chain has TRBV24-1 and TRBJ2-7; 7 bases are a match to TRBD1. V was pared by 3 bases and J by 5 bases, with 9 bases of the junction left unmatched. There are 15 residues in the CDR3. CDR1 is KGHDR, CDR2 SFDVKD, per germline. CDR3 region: CATSDTGTAVHEQYF. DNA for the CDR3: TGTGCCACCAGTGATACCGGGACAGCAGTCCACGAGCAGTACTTC.

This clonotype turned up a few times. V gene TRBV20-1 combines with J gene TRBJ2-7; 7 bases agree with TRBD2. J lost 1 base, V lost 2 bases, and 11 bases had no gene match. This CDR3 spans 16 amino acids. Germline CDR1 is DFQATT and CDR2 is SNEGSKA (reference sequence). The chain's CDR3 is CSARPMSSGNSYEQYF. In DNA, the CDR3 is TGCAGTGCTAGACCTATGTCTAGCGGTAATTCCTACGAGCAGTACTTC.

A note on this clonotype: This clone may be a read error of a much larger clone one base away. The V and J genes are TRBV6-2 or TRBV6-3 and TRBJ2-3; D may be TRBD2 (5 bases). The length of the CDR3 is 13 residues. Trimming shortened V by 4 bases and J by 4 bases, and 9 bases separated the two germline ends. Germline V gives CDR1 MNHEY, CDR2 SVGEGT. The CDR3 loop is CASSLRLPDTQYF. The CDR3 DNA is TGTGCCAGCAGTTTACGACTACCAGATACGCAGTATTTT.

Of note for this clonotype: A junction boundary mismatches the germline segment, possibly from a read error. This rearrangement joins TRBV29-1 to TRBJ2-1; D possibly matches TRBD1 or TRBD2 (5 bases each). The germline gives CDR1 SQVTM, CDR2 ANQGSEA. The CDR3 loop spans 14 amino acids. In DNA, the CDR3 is TGCAGTGTTGAGGACTCCACAGGATACAATGAGCAGTTCTTC. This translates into CSVEDSTGYNEQFF.

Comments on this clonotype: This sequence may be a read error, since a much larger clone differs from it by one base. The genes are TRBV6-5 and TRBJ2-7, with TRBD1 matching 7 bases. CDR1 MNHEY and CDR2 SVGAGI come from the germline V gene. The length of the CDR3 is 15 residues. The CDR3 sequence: CTSREGQVSSYEQYF. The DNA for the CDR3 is TGTACCAGCAGAGAAGGACAGGTGAGCTCCTACGAGCAGTACTTC.

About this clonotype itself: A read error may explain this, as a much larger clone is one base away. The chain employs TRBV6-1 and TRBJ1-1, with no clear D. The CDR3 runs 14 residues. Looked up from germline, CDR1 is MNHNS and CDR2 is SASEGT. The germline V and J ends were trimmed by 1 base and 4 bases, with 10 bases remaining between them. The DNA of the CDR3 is TGTGCCAGCAGTGAAGGCGGAACTAGCACTGAAGCTTTCTTT. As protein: CASSEGGTSTEAFF.

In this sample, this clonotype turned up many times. CDR3 sequence reads: CASSWDRGYYNEQFF. CDR3 nucleotide sequence: TGTGCCAGCAGCTGGGACAGGGGGTACTACAATGAGCAGTTCTTC. The chain has TRBV12-3 or TRBV12-4 and TRBJ2-1, with TRBD1 identical over 11 bases. CDR3 length equals 15 residues. V dropped 6 bases and J dropped 3; count of bases not matched to a gene: 4.

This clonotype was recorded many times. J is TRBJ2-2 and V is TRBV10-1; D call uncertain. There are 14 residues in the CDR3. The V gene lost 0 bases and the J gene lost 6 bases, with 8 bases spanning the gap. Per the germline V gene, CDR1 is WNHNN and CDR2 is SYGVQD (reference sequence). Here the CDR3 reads CASSESYLSGELFF. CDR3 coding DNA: TGCGCCAGCAGTGAGTCGTACTTGTCCGGGGAGCTGTTTTTT.

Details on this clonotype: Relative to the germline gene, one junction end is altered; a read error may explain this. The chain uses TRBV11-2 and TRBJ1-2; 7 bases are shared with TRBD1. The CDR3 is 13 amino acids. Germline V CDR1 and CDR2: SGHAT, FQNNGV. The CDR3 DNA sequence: TGTACCAGCAGTTTAACAGGGGTAAATGGCTATACCTTC. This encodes CTSSLTGVNGYTF.

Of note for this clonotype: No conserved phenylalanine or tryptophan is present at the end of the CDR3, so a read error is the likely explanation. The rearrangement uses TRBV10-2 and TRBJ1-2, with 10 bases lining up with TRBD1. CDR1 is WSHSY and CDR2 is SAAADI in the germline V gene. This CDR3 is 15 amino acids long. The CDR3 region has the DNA TGTGCCAGCAGTGAGTCAAGGACAGGGGGGTATGGCTACACCTTA. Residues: CASSESRTGGYGYTL.

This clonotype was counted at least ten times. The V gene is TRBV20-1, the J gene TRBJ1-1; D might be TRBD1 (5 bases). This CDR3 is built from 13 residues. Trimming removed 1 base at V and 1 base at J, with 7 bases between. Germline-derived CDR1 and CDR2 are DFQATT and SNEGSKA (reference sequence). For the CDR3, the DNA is TGCAGTGCTAGAGGGGGCGCGAACACTGAAGCTTTCTTT. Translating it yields CSARGGANTEAFF.

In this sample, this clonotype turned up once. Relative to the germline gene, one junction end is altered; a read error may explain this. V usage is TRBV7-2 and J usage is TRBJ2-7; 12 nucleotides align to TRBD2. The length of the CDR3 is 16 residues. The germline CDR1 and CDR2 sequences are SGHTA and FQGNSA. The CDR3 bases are TGTGTCAGCAGCTCCGACCGACTAGCGGGGGAGGATAAGCAGTACTTC. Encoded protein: CVSSSDRLAGEDKQYF. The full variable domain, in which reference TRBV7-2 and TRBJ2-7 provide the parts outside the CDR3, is GAGVSQSPSNKVTEKGKDVELRCDPISGHTALYWYRQSLGQGLEFLIYFQGNSAPDKSGLPSDRFSAERTGGSVSTLTIQRTQQEDSAVYLCVSSSDRLAGEDKQYFGPGTRLTVT.

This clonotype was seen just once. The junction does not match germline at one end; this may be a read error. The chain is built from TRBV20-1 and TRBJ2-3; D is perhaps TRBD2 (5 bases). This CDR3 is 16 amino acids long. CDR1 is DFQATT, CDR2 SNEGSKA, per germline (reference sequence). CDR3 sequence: CSVRDFFIVGADTQYF. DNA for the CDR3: TGCAGTGTTAGAGATTTTTTCATAGTGGGAGCAGATACGCAGTATTTT.

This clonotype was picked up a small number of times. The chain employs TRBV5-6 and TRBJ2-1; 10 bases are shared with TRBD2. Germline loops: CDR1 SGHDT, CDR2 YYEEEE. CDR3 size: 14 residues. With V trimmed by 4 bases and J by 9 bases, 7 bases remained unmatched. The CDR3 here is CASSGLAGAFEQFF. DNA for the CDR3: TGTGCCAGCAGCGGGCTAGCGGGAGCATTTGAGCAGTTCTTC.

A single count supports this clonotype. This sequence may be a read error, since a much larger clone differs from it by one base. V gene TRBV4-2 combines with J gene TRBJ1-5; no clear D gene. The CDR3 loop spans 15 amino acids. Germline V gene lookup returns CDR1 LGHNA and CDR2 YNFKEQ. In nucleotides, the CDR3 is TGTGCCAGCAGCCAAGATGAAAGGCAAAATCAGCACCAGCATTTT. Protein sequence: CASSQDERQNQHQHF.